This TCR beta chain was profiled in a study of blood T cell repertoires in COVID-19. Study background: Specimens from acute and convalescent COVID-19 originated in the United States, Italy and Spain.

Individuals aged about 18 to 100 years were recruited from approximately 24 US areas. Participants were placed into cohorts based on the clinical history they reported. The CDR3 extends over 16 amino acids. V gave up 3 bases and J gave up 0 bases; unmatched junction bases: 8. Germline CDR1 reads MGHRA; CDR2 reads YSYEKL. As processed by the authors: Estimated nucleated cell counts came from reference gene primer amplification. The table came from immunoSEQ multiplex PCR; TCRdb's copy has only in-frame clones and leaves some out. D and trimming were read from the DNA, whereas the V and J calls and clone size are those reported in that table. The data show about 440,000 clones, roughly nine tenths seen once.

The receptor was derived from a woman under 30 with acute COVID-19. The sample comprised PBMCs or T cells enriched from blood (not recorded which). This chain uses TRBV4-1 with TRBJ2-7, with 7 positions matching TRBD2. Written as DNA, the CDR3 is TGCGCCAGCAGCCATTCGGGGAGCGGGATCTCCTACGAGCAGTACTTC. This codes for CASSHSGSGISYEQYF.